This T cell receptor beta chain was recovered during a study of T cell responses to AZD1222 COVID-19 vaccine (dated by TCRdb to the early 2020s). As for the study more broadly: Because spike-specific TCR depth and breadth did not differ between the two schedules, AZD1222 recipients who got a second dose at roughly 4 weeks were pooled with those who got a second dose at roughly 12 weeks. Trial participants were enrolled by age into subgroups of 18-55, 56-69 and 70-plus years, and around 150, 28 and 57 TCR-sequenced participants, respectively, were included in these subgroups. A total of 233 trial participants underwent TCR sequencing, of whom 200 to 220 received two doses of AZD1222 and about 26 received two doses of the MenACWY control vaccine.

The CDR3 regions of human TCRbeta chains were analyzed by immunosequencing. In the original analysis: Repertoire TCRs were checked for matches against a reference library of SARS-CoV-2-specific TCRs that had been generated using the MIRA antigen-specificity platform. Breadth meant the fraction of unique TCRs that were SARS-CoV-2-associated, whereas depth meant the fraction of total T cells that were SARS-CoV-2-associated. Using the MIRA data, every spike-specific TCR was mapped to the spike region that the TCR reacted to and assigned to either a CD4 or a CD8 class. Log10-transformed breadth and depth values were compared by one-way ANOVA with Sidak's multiple comparisons tests. TCRdb obtained this table from immuneACCESS and retained in-frame rearrangements with V and J assigned. These tables miss some clones; where compared with another copy, unresolved V genes account for less than half of the shortfall, and the remainder is unexplained. V and J calls and clone size are those listed in that table; D and trimming were worked out from the DNA. This sample is represented by some 91,000 clones; over 85% of them were singletons. The ten largest clones represent about 13% of the sample.

The germline V gene sets CDR1 to SGDLS and CDR2 to YYNGEE. V was cut back by 0 bases and J by 0 bases, leaving a gap of 7 bases between them. From the cysteine through the phenylalanine, the CDR3 covers 15 amino acids. Only CDR3 DNA remains: 45 bases, in frame from the first base. With respect to this clone: Its antigen remains undetermined. There are no base qualities to consult, and no much larger clone falls within one base.

Taken with the paper, the label for time point translates to: baseline before first vaccination. Vaccinee samples were obtained from the UK trials COV001 and COV002, which included a single-blind randomized controlled phase 2/3 trial of AZD1222 (ChAdOx1 nCoV-19) in healthy adults. For TCRbeta chain sequencing, PBMC samples were collected from trial participants at day 0 and at day 28 after the second dose. The paper as a whole reports these results and caveats: In the small 56-69-year group, the increase in depth fell short of significance, most likely because of low power. Conclusions about previously exposed vaccinees are limited because only five to seven AZD1222 recipients were SARS-CoV-2 seropositive at baseline. Reportedly, close to half of the unique spike-specific TCRs recognized epitopes lying outside the regions that are mutated in the B.1.351 and B.1.1.7 variants. CD4 TCRs associated with the vaccine covered the entire spike protein, and the dominant responses were in regions 160-218 and 743-854. After two AZD1222 doses, both the breadth and the depth of spike-specific TCRs were significantly higher than at day 0 and than in MenACWY recipients. Participants were mostly white British and included more females than males, and it was suggested by the authors that clonal diversity may have been underestimated. Because no day 14 peak-response samples were available, the repertoires could be characterized only after the peak T cell response.

Sequenced material: peripheral blood, taken on day 0 of AZD1222 vaccination. The rearrangement joined TRBV9 to TRBJ1-3, with the D gene not clear enough to name. This receptor was obtained from an adult in good health. CDR3 protein: CASSVGEASGNTIYF. The nucleotides are TGTGCCAGCAGCGTAGGAGAGGCCTCTGGAAACACCATATATTTT.